A selection of T cell receptor beta chains follows, all from one sample in a study of blood T cells in healthy people across ages. MiXCR, run by TCRdb on the 5' RACE reads, gives a single entry per CDR3 protein. There are under 850,000 distinct CDR3 sequences in the sample; roughly 40% occur only once, and over 10% lies in the top ten. Sequenced sample: blood. All receptors come from a man younger than 35 in good health. CDR3s include the opening cysteine and the closing phenylalanine or tryptophan. Fields, in order: D gene, J gene, V gene, clone size, CDR3 protein, CDR3 DNA. A D gene is named only where the DNA matches it firmly. Clone size is stated in some rows and not others, as once, few, many or a class when expanded.

. TRBJ1-2 TRBV4-3 few CASSQTGSPTEGYTF TGCGCCAGCAGCCAAACAGGGAGCCCCACGGAAGGCTACACCTTC
TRBD1 TRBJ2-5 TRBV27 . CASRPTGSVETQYF TGTGCCAGCAGACCGACAGGGTCGGTAGAGACCCAGTACTTC
. TRBJ1-4 TRBV28 . CASSVFSVGGRLFF TGTGCCAGCAGTGTATTTTCCGTCGGGGGGCGGCTGTTTTTT
. TRBJ2-1 TRBV7-6 many CASSSRWAEGNEQFF TGTGCCAGCAGCTCCCGATGGGCCGAGGGCAATGAGCAGTTCTTC
. TRBJ2-7 TRBV6-5 . CASRRGGSSYEQYF TGTGCCAGCAGGCGTGGCGGATCCTCCTACGAGCAGTACTTC
. TRBJ2-3 TRBV20-1 few CSAPKGEKDTQYF TGCAGTGCACCGAAGGGAGAAAAAGATACGCAGTATTTT
. TRBJ2-3 TRBV20-1 few CSATTERATDTQYF TGCAGTGCTACGACAGAGCGGGCTACAGATACGCAGTATTTT
TRBD1 TRBJ1-5 TRBV7-9 . CARARTRDRGYSNQPQHF TGTGCCAGAGCGAGAACCCGGGACAGGGGTTATAGCAATCAGCCCCAGCATTTT
. TRBJ2-1 TRBV6-6 few CASSYRRGSYNEQFF TGTGCCAGCAGTTACCGCCGGGGGTCCTACAATGAGCAGTTCTTC
. TRBJ2-3 TRBV6-4 . CASSESADSSETQYF TGTGCCAGCAGTGAGAGCGCCGATTCGTCAGAGACGCAGTATTTT
. TRBJ1-2 TRBV19 . CASSPRQPTNYGYTF TGTGCCAGTAGTCCTCGACAGCCCACTAACTATGGCTACACCTTC
. TRBJ2-2 TRBV12-3/TRBV12-4 few CASSWGAATGELFF TGTGCCAGCAGTTGGGGGGCGGCCACCGGGGAGCTGTTTTTT
TRBD1 TRBJ2-5 TRBV12-3/TRBV12-4 few CASNGDSQETQYF TGTGCCAGCAACGGGGACAGCCAGGAGACCCAGTACTTC
. TRBJ1-1 TRBV20-1 . CSANQQENTEAFF TGCAGTGCTAACCAACAGGAGAACACTGAAGCTTTCTTT
. TRBJ2-4 TRBV12-3/TRBV12-4 . CASSFRQGKNIQYF TGTGCCAGCAGTTTCAGGCAGGGCAAAAACATTCAGTACTTC
TRBD2 TRBJ2-3 TRBV20-1 . CSARVAGGYTDTQYF TGCAGTGCTAGGGTGGCGGGGGGATACACAGATACGCAGTATTTT
. TRBJ2-5 TRBV5-1 . CASSTDRLNEQYF TGCGCCAGCAGCACCGACAGACTCAATGAGCAGTACTTC
. TRBJ1-2 TRBV20-1 . CSANAGREANYGYTF TGCAGTGCCAACGCAGGGAGGGAAGCTAACTATGGCTACACCTTC
TRBD2 TRBJ2-5 TRBV20-1 many CSASPGTSNEETQYF TGCAGTGCCTCTCCGGGGACTAGCAATGAAGAGACCCAGTACTTC
. TRBJ2-3 TRBV21-1 . CASSSSPHGVPSTDTRYF TGTGCCAGCAGCTCCTCGCCCCATGGGGTACCCTCCACAGATACGCGGTATTTT
. TRBJ2-7 TRBV20-1 . CSASESSSYNEQYF TGCAGTGCTAGCGAGTCTAGCTCCTACAATGAGCAGTACTTC
. TRBJ2-7 TRBV4-1 many CASSPVGVPYEQYF TGCGCCAGCAGCCCCGTAGGGGTACCCTACGAGCAGTACTTC
. TRBJ1-2 TRBV4-2 . CASSQERLRLGYGYTF TGTGCCAGCAGCCAAGAAAGACTGCGGCTGGGCTATGGCTACACCTTC
TRBD1 TRBJ2-1 TRBV9 . CASSVGQGVGNEQFF TGTGCCAGCAGCGTTGGACAGGGAGTTGGGAATGAGCAGTTCTTC
. TRBJ2-7 TRBV20-1 . CSARDFRGEVYEQYF TGCAGTGCTAGAGATTTTCGAGGGGAGGTCTACGAGCAGTACTTC
. TRBJ1-1 TRBV20-1 few CSAREARGETEAFF TGCAGTGCTAGAGAGGCGAGGGGAGAGACTGAAGCTTTCTTT
TRBD2 TRBJ2-5 TRBV20-1 many CSARELAGAVQETQYF TGCAGTGCTAGAGAACTAGCGGGGGCCGTTCAAGAGACCCAGTACTTC
. TRBJ1-1 TRBV20-1 . CSAASTAQSTEAFF TGCAGTGCCGCATCAACAGCTCAGAGCACTGAAGCTTTCTTT
. TRBJ1-5 TRBV20-1 . CSARDGTPHNQPQHF TGCAGTGCTAGAGATGGGACGCCACATAATCAGCCCCAGCATTTT
. TRBJ1-5 TRBV7-2 . CASSKGGVQPQHF TGTGCCAGCAGCAAAGGGGGGGTGCAGCCCCAGCATTTT
. TRBJ1-2 TRBV27 . CASSPIPYQGNYGYTF TGTGCCAGCAGTCCGATACCCTACCAGGGAAACTATGGCTACACCTTC
. TRBJ2-3 TRBV15 few CATSRVGGDRSTDTQYF TGTGCCACCAGCAGAGTGGGGGGAGACAGGAGCACAGATACGCAGTATTTT
. TRBJ2-3 TRBV7-3 few CASSLKGKDTQYF TGTGCCAGCAGCTTAAAAGGGAAAGATACGCAGTATTTT
TRBD1 TRBJ1-6 TRBV12-3/TRBV12-4 . CASSLEARGLSPLHF TGTGCCAGCAGTTTAGAGGCCAGGGGGCTTTCACCCCTCCACTTT
. TRBJ2-7 TRBV5-1 . CASSLEGSWSYEQYF TGCGCCAGCAGCTTGGAAGGGTCATGGTCCTACGAGCAGTACTTC
. TRBJ2-3 TRBV4-3 . CASGRVLLDTQYF TGCGCCAGCGGAAGGGTTCTTCTGGATACGCAGTATTTT
. TRBJ1-2 TRBV4-1 . CASSLEVSILANYGYTF TGCGCCAGCAGCCTTGAGGTCTCGATCCTAGCTAACTATGGCTACACCTTC
. TRBJ2-5 TRBV4-2 many CASSQDRGLETQYF TGCGCCAGCAGCCAAGACCGTGGGTTAGAGACCCAGTACTTC
. TRBJ2-7 TRBV2 . CASRVQGNNEQYF TGTGCCAGCAGGGTGCAGGGGAACAATGAGCAGTACTTC
TRBD1 TRBJ1-6 TRBV14 . CASSLLGTGNSPLHF TGTGCCAGCAGCCTCCTTGGGACAGGGAATTCACCCCTCCACTTT
. TRBJ2-1 TRBV10-2 few CASRVPRTEYNEQFF TGCGCCAGCAGGGTCCCTCGGACCGAATACAATGAGCAGTTCTTC
. TRBJ1-6 TRBV20-1 few CSARRGGARNSPLHF TGCAGTGCTAGGCGCGGGGGCGCGCGCAATTCACCCCTCCACTTT
. TRBJ1-4 TRBV4-2 . CASSQGYSEKLFF TGTGCCAGCAGCCAAGGATACAGCGAAAAACTGTTTTTT
. TRBJ2-3 TRBV7-2 many CASTGGISTDTQYF TGTGCCTCGACGGGGGGCATTAGCACAGATACGCAGTATTTT
. TRBJ1-3 TRBV20-1 . CSALGDSGNTIYF TGCAGTGCCCTCGGGGATTCTGGAAACACCATATATTTT
TRBD2 TRBJ2-7 TRBV5-1 once CASSETSGRASEQYF TGCGCCAGCAGCGAGACTAGCGGGAGGGCGTCCGAGCAGTACTTC
. TRBJ1-3 TRBV4-1 . CASSQNPVGSSGNTIYF TGCGCCAGCAGCCAAAACCCTGTGGGTAGCTCTGGAAACACCATATATTTT
TRBD1 TRBJ2-5 TRBV12-3/TRBV12-4 . CASKSNSGGKTQYF TGTGCCAGTAAATCTAACTCAGGGGGAAAGACCCAGTACTTC
. TRBJ1-2 TRBV9 few CASSALNYGYTF TGTGCCAGCAGCGCCCTGAACTATGGCTACACCTTC
. TRBJ2-7 TRBV11-2 few CASSLREWSSSYEQYF TGTGCCAGCAGCTTAAGGGAATGGTCGAGCTCCTACGAGCAGTACTTC
. TRBJ2-2 TRBV6-5 . CATVGRPNTGELFF TGTGCCACCGTCGGAAGGCCGAACACCGGGGAGCTGTTTTTT
TRBD2 TRBJ2-1 TRBV7-9 . CAGSGLAGGPYEQFF TGTGCCGGCAGCGGACTAGCGGGGGGGCCTTATGAGCAGTTCTTC
. TRBJ1-1 TRBV20-1 few CSARDVREGLNTEAFF TGCAGTGCTAGAGATGTGCGGGAGGGCCTGAACACTGAAGCTTTCTTT
. TRBJ1-4 TRBV5-1 many CASSLAPGRRNEKLFF TGCGCCAGCAGCTTGGCCCCGGGACGGCGAAATGAAAAACTGTTTTTT
. TRBJ2-3 TRBV29-1 few CSAVGLGGADTQYF TGCAGCGCCGTCGGATTGGGGGGTGCAGATACGCAGTATTTT
. TRBJ2-7 TRBV6-1 . CAGSATGFSYEQYF TGTGCCGGCAGCGCGACAGGATTTTCCTACGAGCAGTACTTC
. TRBJ2-5 TRBV5-1 few CASSEKRGRKETQYF TGCGCCAGCAGCGAAAAGCGTGGAAGGAAAGAGACCCAGTACTTC
TRBD2 TRBJ2-3 TRBV4-2 few CASSQLPGAGGYADTQYF TGTGCCAGCAGCCAACTTCCGGGAGCGGGGGGTTACGCAGATACGCAGTATTTT
. TRBJ2-4 TRBV5-1 . CASSLDEGEPTNIQYF TGCGCCAGCAGCTTGGACGAGGGAGAACCTACAAACATTCAGTACTTC
. TRBJ2-7 TRBV5-1 few CASSLGYRVRGSYEQYF TGCGCCAGCAGCTTGGGCTACAGGGTTAGAGGGTCCTACGAGCAGTACTTC